The clone carrying this T cell receptor beta chain was seen ten or more times. This entry belongs to a study of T-cell reconstitution after alpha-beta-depleted transplantation in children. Construction of the TCRbeta library involved unique molecular identifiers. One entry per CDR3 protein, called by TCRdb with MiXCR from the PCR reads. The sample holds around 400,000 distinct CDR3 sequences, roughly 22% seen once. V lost 7 bases, J lost 4 bases, and 14 bases lay in between. The CDR3 is 13 residues long. In germline, CDR1 is MDHEN, CDR2 SYDVKM. V gene TRBV28 combines with J gene TRBJ2-7; D perhaps matches TRBD1 (7 bases). The TCR was taken from a human donor who donated a stem cell graft to a child with acute myeloid leukemia. The specimen was PBMCs from the stem cell graft donor, collected from the stem cell graft. The CDR3 is CASKRRDRYEQYF. In nucleotides, the CDR3 is TGTGCCAGCAAAAGGAGGGACAGATACGAGCAGTACTTC.